One and the same sample provided the 23 T cell receptor beta chains below, sequenced in a study of control samples from healthy donors and cancer patients (dated by TCRdb to between 2020 and 2021). The library was built by means of the immunoSEQ multiplex PCR assay. TCRdb carries this immuneACCESS record with in-frame sequences only. Its versions omit some clonotypes, under half of them owing to an unresolved V gene in the studies checked, with the rest unexplained. For this sample the table gives fewer than 250,000 clones, of which around 90% were detected only once. The ten largest clones take up around 1.9% of the sample. Sequenced material: blood. These TCRs come from a man aged 25-45 years in good health.

The chain employs TRBV7-6 and TRBJ2-7; D uncertain. Germline lookup yields CDR1 SGHVS and CDR2 FNYEAQ. The CDR3 sequence is 13 residues long. V lost 2 bases to trimming and J lost 4 bases, with 9 bases between them. Written as DNA, the CDR3 is TGTGCCAGCAGCTTACCCCGCGTTTACGAGCAGTACTTC. This gives the protein CASSLPRVYEQYF.

The chain uses TRBV18 and TRBJ2-1; D is uncertain. The CDR3 length is 13 residues. Germline V gene data show CDR1 as KGHSH and CDR2 as LQKENI. Between the trimmed V and J ends, which lost 3 bases and 4 bases, there was a span of 7 bases. The CDR3 DNA follows: TGTGCCAGCTCACCCCCTGGATACAATGAGCAGTTCTTC. Translating it yields CASSPPGYNEQFF.

The CDR3 here is CASSQDHGRRAFF. CDR3 bases: TGTGCCAGCAGCCAAGATCATGGGAGAAGAGCTTTCTTT. The chain couples TRBV3-1 (or the pseudogene TRBV3-2) to TRBJ1-1, with D unclear. CDR3 length: 13 residues. CDR1 LGHDT and CDR2 YNNKEL come from the germline V gene (reference sequence). The germline V and J ends were trimmed by 0 bases and 10 bases, with 12 bases remaining between them.

The V and J genes are TRBV5-1 and TRBJ1-2, with TRBD1 identical over 8 bases. V shed 1 base and J 8 bases; nucleotides not matched to a gene: 16. Germline CDR1 SGHRS, CDR2 YFSETQ. The CDR3 loop spans 17 amino acids. The CDR3 is CASSLPRDRNPTGGYTF. The CDR3 nucleotides are TGCGCCAGCAGCTTGCCCCGGGACAGGAACCCAACGGGGGGCTACACCTTC.

The chain has TRBV5-1 and TRBJ1-1, with D possibly TRBD1 on 6 matching bases. V was trimmed by 2 bases and J by 3 bases, leaving 8 bases between them. The CDR3 totals 13 residues. Germline V gives CDR1 SGHRS, CDR2 YFSETQ. The CDR3 loop reads CASSFRQDTEAFF. The CDR3 DNA reads TGCGCCAGCAGCTTTCGACAGGACACTGAAGCTTTCTTT. The full variable domain, rest sourced from reference TRBV5-1 and TRBJ1-1, is KAGVTQTPRYLIKTRGQQVTLSCSPISGHRSVSWYQQTPGQGLQFLFEYFSETQRNKGNFPGRFSGRQFSNSRSEMNVSTLELGDSALYLCASSFRQDTEAFFGQGTRLTVV.

The chain has TRBV27 and TRBJ1-4, with TRBD1 matching 8 bases. The germline gives CDR1 MNHEY, CDR2 SMNVEV (reference sequence). Losses at the gene ends were 5 bases for V and 5 bases for J; bases not matched to a gene: 4. This CDR3 comprises 14 residues. The CDR3 spells CASSPYRGNEKLFF. In DNA form, the CDR3 reads TGTGCCAGCAGTCCATACAGGGGGAATGAAAAACTGTTTTTT. The full variable domain, completed using reference TRBV27 and TRBJ1-4, is EAQVTQNPRYLITVTGKKLTVTCSQNMNHEYMSWYRQDPGLGLRQIYYSMNVEVTDKGDVPEGYKVSRKEKRNFPLILESPSPNQTSLYFCASSPYRGNEKLFFGSGTQLSVL.

In its sample, this clone was seen a few times. The J gene is TRBJ1-2, the V gene TRBV7-9, with TRBD1 as a possible D gene (5 bases). This CDR3 is 12 amino acids long. Germline lookup yields CDR1 SEHNR and CDR2 FQNEAQ (reference sequence). V lost 5 bases and J 7 bases, leaving 11 bases between the germline ends. The CDR3 here is CASSLRQFGYTF. DNA for the CDR3: TGTGCCAGCAGCCTGCGACAGTTTGGCTACACCTTC. The full variable domain, in which reference TRBV7-9 and TRBJ1-2 provide the parts outside the CDR3, is DTGVSQNPRHKITKRGQNVTFRCDPISEHNRLYWYRQTLGQGPEFLTYFQNEAQLEKSRLLSDRFSAERPKGSFSTLEIQRTEQGDSAMYLCASSLRQFGYTFGSGTRLTVV.

The chain recombines TRBV3-1 (or the pseudogene TRBV3-2) with TRBJ2-2; D may be TRBD2 (6 bases). V was pared by 1 base and J by 6 bases, with 6 bases between. Germline CDR1 is LGHDT and CDR2 is YNNKEL (reference sequence). The CDR3 loop spans 13 amino acids. CDR3 protein: CASSQGGAGELFF. For the CDR3, the DNA is TGTGCCAGCAGCCAAGGGGGGGCCGGGGAGCTGTTTTTT.

The chain recombines TRBV5-4 with TRBJ2-7; tentatively, D is TRBD1 (7 bases). The CDR3 spans 13 residues. V lost 2 bases to trimming and J lost 6 bases, with 12 bases between them. Germline CDR1 reads SGHNT; CDR2 reads YYREEE (reference sequence). The CDR3 protein is CASSLQGRIEQYF. DNA for the CDR3: TGTGCCAGCAGCTTACAGGGGAGGATCGAGCAGTACTTC.

As regards this clone: Additional DNA sequences in this sample encode the identical CDR3. The chain has TRBV19 and TRBJ1-2; TRBD1 might be the D (5 bases). Trimming pared 6 bases from V and 2 bases from J, leaving 10 bases between. CDR1 and CDR2 from the germline V gene are LNHDA and SQIVND (reference sequence). The CDR3 is 13 amino acids. CDR3 bases: TGTGCCAGTAGCCAAGACAGAAACTATGGCTACACCTTC. This encodes CASSQDRNYGYTF.

This clone occurred once. The V and J genes are TRBV4-2 and TRBJ1-1, with D possibly matching TRBD1 (5 bases). The CDR3 is made up of 15 amino acids. Trimming left V 2 bases short and J 3 bases short, with 13 bases between. From germline, CDR1 is LGHNA and CDR2 YNFKEQ. CDR3 DNA: TGTGCCAGCAGCCAATCGCAGGGCGGGGACACTGAAGCTTTCTTT. This gives the protein CASSQSQGGDTEAFF.

This chain uses TRBV12-3 or TRBV12-4 with TRBJ1-6, with no clear D. CDR3 length: 12 residues. V gave up 6 bases and J gave up 7 bases, with 7 bases separating them. The CDR3 loop reads CASSQGNSPLHF. Written as DNA, the CDR3 is TGTGCCAGCAGCCAAGGGAATTCACCCCTCCACTTT.

This clone showed up just a few times. The chain couples TRBV2 to TRBJ1-2; D unresolved. The CDR3 is 11 amino acids. V was trimmed by 3 bases and J by 5 bases, leaving 4 bases between them. Germline V gives CDR1 SNHLY, CDR2 FYNNEI. The CDR3 spells CASSDGYGYTF. As DNA, the CDR3 is TGTGCCAGCAGTGACGGGTATGGCTACACCTTC.

The chain employs TRBV5-4 and TRBJ1-1; 7 nucleotides agree with TRBD1. The CDR3 covers 15 residues. With V trimmed by 4 bases and J by 1 base, 7 bases remained unmatched. Germline V gives CDR1 SGHNT, CDR2 YYREEE (reference sequence). CDR3 amino acids: CASSQDRTANTEAFF. CDR3 bases: TGTGCCAGCAGCCAGGACAGGACGGCGAACACTGAAGCTTTCTTT.

The chain links TRBV12-3 or TRBV12-4 to TRBJ1-2; unclear D gene. Trimming cost V 5 bases and J 4 bases, with 8 bases left between them. The CDR3 is 12 amino acids. This CDR3 is CASSIGSYGYTF. The CDR3 DNA is TGTGCCAGCAGTATCGGCTCCTATGGCTACACCTTC.

Worth noting for this clone: One end of the junction fails to match germline, which may point to a read error. This chain links TRBV7-8 with TRBJ1-1, with TRBD1 identical over 10 bases. CDR1 and CDR2 (germline): SGHVS, FQNEAQ. The CDR3 covers 16 residues. As DNA, the CDR3 is TGTGCCAGCACCTTAAGCCGATGGGACAGGGGCGCTGAAGCTTTCTTT. The encoded protein is CASTLSRWDRGAEAFF.

The rearrangement links TRBV4-1 to TRBJ1-5, with D tentatively TRBD1 (5 bases). This CDR3 comprises 16 residues. Germline V gives CDR1 MGHRA, CDR2 YSYEKL. V dropped 0 bases and J dropped 0 bases, with 9 bases sitting between them. CDR3 amino acids: CASSQDGGNSNQPQHF. For the CDR3, the DNA is TGCGCCAGCAGCCAAGACGGGGGGAATAGCAATCAGCCCCAGCATTTT.

The DNA of the CDR3 is TGTGCCAGCAGCTTGAGGGAAAAACTGTTTTTT. This translates into CASSLREKLFF. The rearrangement uses TRBV5-6 and TRBJ1-4; D not resolved. Trimming removed 1 base at V and 8 bases at J, with 3 bases between. Per germline, CDR1 SGHDT and CDR2 YYEEEE. There are 11 residues in the CDR3.

The chain links TRBV30 to TRBJ2-7; unclear D gene. Germline loops: CDR1 GTSNPN, CDR2 SVGIG (reference sequence). The CDR3 runs 11 residues. The germline V and J ends were trimmed by 3 bases and 1 base, with 4 bases remaining between them. CDR3 in DNA: TGTGCCTGGAGGATATCCTACGAGCAGTACTTC. Translated, it gives CAWRISYEQYF.

The chain carries TRBV30 and TRBJ1-5; no reliable D call. The CDR3 consists of 13 residues. Germline CDR1 GTSNPN, CDR2 SVGIG (reference sequence). Trimming pared 4 bases from V and 2 bases from J, leaving 9 bases between. CDR3 in DNA: TGTGCCTGGAACCAGGATGGCAATCAGCCCCAGCATTTT. Translation: CAWNQDGNQPQHF.

The chain links TRBV12-3 or TRBV12-4 to TRBJ2-7; D is unresolved. The CDR3 runs 12 residues. V was clipped by 3 bases and J by 3 bases, with 6 bases between them. CDR3 sequence (DNA): TGTGCCAGCAGTTTTTGGGGCTACGAGCAGTACTTC. It specifies CASSFWGYEQYF.

This chain's CDR3 is CASTSEGTGVGKNEKLFF. CDR3 bases: TGTGCCAGCACCTCAGAAGGGACAGGGGTCGGAAAAAATGAAAAACTGTTTTTT. The chain joins TRBV28 to TRBJ1-4; TRBD1 matches 10 bases. Germline V gene data show CDR1 as MDHEN and CDR2 as SYDVKM. The CDR3 is 18 amino acids. With V trimmed by 7 bases and J by 5 bases, 16 bases remained unmatched.

The J gene is TRBJ1-5, the V gene TRBV27, with D hard to call. The CDR3 contains 13 residues. Trimming took 7 bases from V and 5 from J, leaving 12 bases between them. The germline gives CDR1 MNHEY, CDR2 SMNVEV (reference sequence). CDR3: CASKQNQYQPQHF. The CDR3 DNA reads as TGTGCCAGCAAACAGAATCAATATCAGCCCCAGCATTTT.